The rows below give T cell receptor beta chains drawn from one sample of a study of blood T cell repertoires in COVID-19. Repertoires were generated with immunoSEQ multiplex PCR, while TCRdb's copy carries only in-frame clones and drops some. Of about 130,000 clones in the sample, almost 85% were seen once. Material: peripheral blood. These receptors were obtained from a woman aged 25 to 39 who had recovered from COVID-19. The CDR3 runs from the conserved cysteine through the conserved F or W. The D gene is left open where the match is weak. Rows give clone size only sometimes, using once, few, many, or a class for an expanded clone.

>TRBJ2-1|-|TRBD1|TRBV9
TGTGCCAGCAGCCCCGGACAGGGATTATTCGGTGAGCAGTTCTTC
CASSPGQGLFGEQFF
>TRBJ2-7|-|-|TRBV9
TGTGCCAGCAGCGTAGATTTGTCGACAGGCTACGAGCAGTACTTC
CASSVDLSTGYEQYF
>TRBJ1-2|few|-|TRBV13
TGTGCCAGCAGTTTGCATCCGACAGGTCGGATCCATGGCTACACCTTC
CASSLHPTGRIHGYTF
>TRBJ2-7|-|TRBD1|TRBV13
TGTGCCAGCAGCTCCGGGACAGGGTCGTACGAGCAGTACTTC
CASSSGTGSYEQYF
>TRBJ2-6|-|-|TRBV6-5
TGTGCCAGCAGGGGGGGAAGCTCTGGGGCCAACGTCCTGACTTTC
CASRGGSSGANVLTF
>TRBJ1-1|many|-|TRBV15
TGTGCCACCAGCCCACCCAGCGGGTTAAGAGCTTTCTTT
CATSPPSGLRAFF
>TRBJ1-1|-|TRBD1|TRBV5-6
TGTGCCAGCAGCCTGACAGGGTGGACTGAAGCTTTCTTT
CASSLTGWTEAFF
>TRBJ2-2|-|TRBD2|TRBV4-2
TGTGCCAGCAGCCTGCGGAAGGATCTGGGGACTAGCCCCGGGGAGCTGTTTTTT
CASSLRKDLGTSPGELFF
>TRBJ1-1|-|TRBD1|TRBV6-5
TGTGCCAGCAGGTTGACAGGGGGTAACACTGAAGCTTTCTTT
CASRLTGGNTEAFF
>TRBJ1-2|-|-|TRBV30
TGTGCCTGGAGTGAAGGGACTTACTATGGCTACACCTTC
CAWSEGTYYGYTF
>TRBJ2-7|once|-|TRBV2
TGTGCCAGCAGTCGTCAAGGGGGCTCCTACGAGCAGTACTTC
CASSRQGGSYEQYF
>TRBJ1-1|few|TRBD1|TRBV4-1
TGCGCCAGCAGCCAACCCTGGGGCAGGGGGCATTCGAACACTGAAGCTTTCTTT
CASSQPWGRGHSNTEAFF
>TRBJ1-4|-|TRBD1|TRBV5-3
TGTGCCAGAAGCTTGGCCTTTACAGGGGGCAAACTGTTTTTT
CARSLAFTGGKLFF
>TRBJ1-3|-|-|TRBV7-3
TGTGCCAGCAGCCTCCTAGGCCCCTCTGGAAACACCATATATTTT
CASSLLGPSGNTIYF
>TRBJ1-4|-|TRBD1|TRBV7-9
TGTGCCAGCAGCCCCGAGGGGGCGAGAGGCGAAAAACTGTTTTTT
CASSPEGARGEKLFF
>TRBJ2-1|-|TRBD2|TRBV6-5
TGTGCCAGCAGCCCGAGGACTAGCGGCTACAATGAGCAGTTCTTC
CASSPRTSGYNEQFF
>TRBJ1-5|-|-|TRBV11-2
TGTGCCAGCAGCTTAGATACGGGGTTTGGGAGTCAGCCCCAGCATTTT
CASSLDTGFGSQPQHF
>TRBJ2-2|-|TRBD2|TRBV5-1
TGCGCCAGCAGCCGAACCGGGACTAGCTCAACCGGGGAGCTGTTTTTT
CASSRTGTSSTGELFF
>TRBJ1-2|many|TRBD1|TRBV7-6
TGTGCCACCTCGACAGGGACGCAAGGCTACACCTTC
CATSTGTQGYTF
>TRBJ2-2|-|-|TRBV12-3/TRBV12-4
TGTGCCAGCAATAGGGCCGGGGCCGGGGAGCTGTTTTTT
CASNRAGAGELFF
>TRBJ1-1|-|TRBD1|TRBV5-1
TGCGCCAGCAGCTTGGAAGGGGGCGTGAGGACTGAAGCTTTCTTT
CASSLEGGVRTEAFF
>TRBJ1-1|-|-|TRBV5-8
TGTGCCAGCAGCTTGGCCGTTAGGAGGGGGAACACTGAAGCTTTCTTT
CASSLAVRRGNTEAFF
>TRBJ2-3|-|TRBD2|TRBV12-5
TGTGCTAGTGGTCAGAGCGGGGGCGATACGCAGTATTTT
CASGQSGGDTQYF
>TRBJ1-4|few|TRBD1|TRBV5-5
TGTGCCAGCAGCTTGGACAGGGGCTTAAATGAAAAACTGTTTTTT
CASSLDRGLNEKLFF
>TRBJ2-1|once|TRBD1|TRBV30
TGTGCCAGCGGACAGGGCGAGCAGTTCTTC
CASGQGEQFF
>TRBJ1-1|-|TRBD1|TRBV18
TGTGCCAGCTCACCCGAATCTCAGGGGGCGATGAACACTGAAGCTTTCTTT
CASSPESQGAMNTEAFF
>TRBJ1-2|-|TRBD1|TRBV11-2
TGTGCCAGCAGCTTAGCAGGACAGGGGGCGAACTATGGCTACACCTTC
CASSLAGQGANYGYTF
>TRBJ2-5|-|-|TRBV11-2
TGTGCCAGCAGCTTAGGGGCCAGGGGAACCCAGTACTTC
CASSLGARGTQYF
>TRBJ2-7|once|-|TRBV3-1/TRBV3-2
TGTGCCAGCAGCCAAGATCAGGGAAACTACGAGCAGTACTTC
CASSQDQGNYEQYF
>TRBJ2-3|-|TRBD2|TRBV7-8
TGTGCCAGCAGCCGGTACGGTGGGACTAGCGGCACAGATACGCAGTATTTT
CASSRYGGTSGTDTQYF
>TRBJ2-5|-|-|TRBV27
TGTGCCAGCAGTGCGAGTCGGCCAGGGAGGGAGACCCAGTACTTC
CASSASRPGRETQYF
>TRBJ2-3|-|TRBD2|TRBV5-4
TGTGCCAGCAGCTTGGAGGGACTAGCGGGGAGGCCGTCTCCAGATACGCAGTATTTT
CASSLEGLAGRPSPDTQYF
>TRBJ1-5|-|-|TRBV2
TGTGCCAGCAGTCCGGACAGTGGTAGCAATCAGCCCCAGCATTTT
CASSPDSGSNQPQHF
>TRBJ2-7|few|-|TRBV7-9
TGTGCCAGCAGCCCTCCGGGAGACCTCTCCTACGAGCAGTACTTC
CASSPPGDLSYEQYF
>TRBJ1-1|-|-|TRBV6-1
TGTGCCAGCAGTGAAATGAGGCTCGCTGAAGCTTTCTTT
CASSEMRLAEAFF
>TRBJ1-3|-|-|TRBV6-2/TRBV6-3
TGTGCCAGCAGTTACTCCGTGGAGCTTGGAGAAAACACCATATATTTT
CASSYSVELGENTIYF
>TRBJ2-6|-|-|TRBV3-1/TRBV3-2
TGTGCCAGCAGCCAGAACAGGTTGGGCTCTGGGGCCAACGTCCTGACTTTC
CASSQNRLGSGANVLTF
>TRBJ2-5|-|-|TRBV27
TGTGCCAGCAGTTTATCCGGGACTCAATTCCAAGAGACCCAGTACTTC
CASSLSGTQFQETQYF
>TRBJ2-1|-|TRBD2|TRBV5-5
TGTGCCAGCAGCTTGAACAAGCGGGGGAGCTACAATGAGCAGTTCTTC
CASSLNKRGSYNEQFF
>TRBJ2-1|-|-|TRBV5-6
TGTGCCAGCAGAACCGGAGGGACTCTTTACAATGAGCAGTTCTTC
CASRTGGTLYNEQFF
>TRBJ1-5|-|-|TRBV27
TGTGCCAGCAGGGGTGAGGGCAGAAGCAATCAGCCCCAGCATTTT
CASRGEGRSNQPQHF
>TRBJ2-2|once|TRBD1|TRBV11-3
TGTGCCAGCAGCCCGTCCGACAGGGCGAACACCGGGGAGCTGTTTTTT
CASSPSDRANTGELFF
>TRBJ2-7|-|TRBD2|TRBV4-1
TGCGCCAGCAGCCCATCCGGTGGGACTAGCGTCTACGAGCAGTACTTC
CASSPSGGTSVYEQYF
>TRBJ2-5|-|-|TRBV4-1
TGCGCCAGCAGCCAAGACGGGTCGCAGCAAGAGACCCAGTACTTC
CASSQDGSQQETQYF
>TRBJ1-5|once|TRBD1|TRBV19
TGTGCCAGTAGACACACAGGGGGCAGGCGGCAGCCCCAGCATTTT
CASRHTGGRRQPQHF